This T cell receptor beta chain was observed in a study of blood T cell repertoires in COVID-19. The CDR3 totals 15 residues. V dropped 2 bases and J dropped 0 bases, with 9 bases sitting between them. Per germline, CDR1 SGHRS and CDR2 YFSETQ. Measured with immunoSEQ multiplex PCR; TCRdb has only the in-frame clones, and not every one. The sample lists over 85,000 clones; 80% to 90% were seen once. J is TRBJ1-5 and V is TRBV5-1; D possibly corresponds to TRBD1 (5 bases). Material: peripheral blood. The clonotype comes from a woman in her 70s with acute or convalescent COVID-19. Here the CDR3 DNA reads TGCGCCAGCAGCTTTTTACAGGATAGCAATCAGCCCCAGCATTTT. Its translation is CASSFLQDSNQPQHF.